Shown below are 14 T cell receptor beta chains from a single sample sequenced in a study of blood T cell repertoires in COVID-19. Clones were read by immunoSEQ multiplex PCR, and TCRdb kept only the in-frame ones, dropping some. The sample includes 150,000 to 200,000 clones, more than 75% seen only once; the top ten take roughly a sixth. The sequenced sample consisted of peripheral blood. These receptors all come from a man aged 60 to 69 with active or convalescent COVID-19.

CDR3 sequence: CASSPMGQGESSPLHF. In DNA form, the CDR3 reads TGTGCCAGCAGCCCTATGGGACAGGGGGAAAGTTCACCCCTCCACTTT. The chain employs TRBV4-2 and TRBJ1-6, with TRBD1 identical over 11 bases. This CDR3 is built from 16 residues. Trimming removed 4 bases from V and 9 bases from J; junction bases left unmatched: 8. Germline V CDR1 and CDR2: LGHNA, YNFKEQ.

The V call is TRBV5-1, the J call TRBJ2-7, with D possibly matching TRBD2 (6 bases). The germline V gene encodes CDR1 SGHRS and CDR2 YFSETQ. The length of the CDR3 is 16 residues. Between the trimmed V and J ends, which lost 3 bases and 6 bases, there was a span of 22 bases. CDR3 sequence: CASSSISGRGIGEQYF. CDR3 DNA sequence: TGCGCCAGCAGCTCTATTTCCGGTCGGGGGATCGGCGAGCAGTACTTC.

This chain joins TRBV6-4 and TRBJ1-6, with D perhaps TRBD1 (6 bases). Per germline, CDR1 MRHNA and CDR2 SNTAGT. CDR3 size: 13 residues. Trimming removed 3 bases at V and 8 bases at J, with 8 bases between. CDR3 in amino acids: CASSEQGDSPLHF. CDR3 coding DNA: TGTGCCAGCAGTGAACAGGGAGATTCACCCCTCCACTTT.

The V call is TRBV7-6, the J call TRBJ1-2; the D gene is possibly TRBD1 (6 bases). Per germline, CDR1 SGHVS and CDR2 FNYEAQ. The CDR3 is 13 amino acids. The V end was cut by 5 bases, the J end by 7 bases, with 14 bases between. CDR3 sequence (DNA): TGTGCCAGCAGCAAAATCCAGGGGACTGGCTACACCTTC. The encoded protein is CASSKIQGTGYTF.

The chain couples TRBV10-3 to TRBJ2-3; 8 nucleotides align to TRBD2. The CDR3 runs to 16 residues. CDR1 and CDR2 from the germline V gene are ENHRY and SYGVKD. V lost 6 bases and J lost 1; bases outside the gene matches: 9. The CDR3 DNA reads TGTGCCATCAGGAGCGGGAGACCGTTGGGCACAGATACGCAGTATTTT. This codes for CAIRSGRPLGTDTQYF.

The chain links TRBV6-5 to TRBJ1-1; 8 bases align to TRBD1. The CDR3 length is 13 residues. Germline CDR1 is MNHEY and CDR2 is SVGAGI. J lost 2 bases, V lost 11 bases, and 7 bases had no gene match. CDR3 residues: CAAADRDNTEAFF. The CDR3 region has the DNA TGTGCCGCCGCGGACAGGGATAACACTGAAGCTTTCTTT.

V gene TRBV19 combines with J gene TRBJ2-1; TRBD2 aligns across 11 bases. Germline trimming cut 5 bases from V and 0 bases from J; bases unmatched to any gene: 6. CDR3 size: 17 residues. Germline assignment: CDR1 LNHDA and CDR2 SQIVND (reference sequence). The CDR3 DNA is TGTGCCAGTAGTTCCCGACTAGCGGGAATCTCCTACAATGAGCAGTTCTTC. This encodes CASSSRLAGISYNEQFF.

The chain combines TRBV5-4 with TRBJ2-1; a possible D gene is TRBD1 (6 bases). In germline, CDR1 is SGHNT, CDR2 YYREEE (reference sequence). This CDR3 spans 16 amino acids. The V and J ends lost 2 bases and 8 bases respectively, with 20 bases between them. CDR3 sequence: CASSFAYGGARDEQFF. CDR3 DNA sequence: TGTGCCAGCAGCTTTGCTTATGGGGGCGCTAGGGATGAGCAGTTCTTC.

The genes are TRBV5-6 and TRBJ1-2; weak D call: TRBD1 (6 bases). The germline gives CDR1 SGHDT, CDR2 YYEEEE. The CDR3 runs to 17 residues. Between the trimmed V and J ends, which lost 0 bases and 1 base, there was a span of 16 bases. CDR3 region: CASSLVAGAAFNYGYTF. In DNA, the CDR3 is TGTGCCAGCAGCTTGGTGGCAGGGGCCGCCTTTAACTATGGCTACACCTTC.

This chain joins TRBV2 and TRBJ1-2, with TRBD1 identical over 9 bases. Germline loops: CDR1 SNHLY, CDR2 FYNNEI. The CDR3 is 14 amino acids. V lost 5 bases, J lost 6 bases, and 7 bases stayed unmatched. This chain's CDR3 is CASSLEGQGHGYTF. The CDR3 coding sequence is TGTGCCAGCAGTCTTGAGGGACAGGGACATGGCTACACCTTC.

V is TRBV18 and J is TRBJ1-5, with D unresolved. CDR3 length: 12 amino acids. The V gene lost 4 bases and the J gene lost 4 bases, with 5 bases spanning the gap. Germline lookup yields CDR1 KGHSH and CDR2 LQKENI. Here the CDR3 DNA reads TGTGCCAGCTCACTCAGGAATCAGCCCCAGCATTTT. Protein: CASSLRNQPQHF.

This clone was observed once. CDR3 bases: TGTGCCAGCGAGATGGACAGGGGACAGCCCCAGCATTTT. Protein: CASEMDRGQPQHF. The V and J genes are TRBV12-3 or TRBV12-4 and TRBJ1-5, with 9 bases lining up with TRBD1. The CDR3 is 13 amino acids. V was pared by 8 bases and J by 7 bases, with 6 bases of the junction left unmatched.

The rearrangement links TRBV19 to TRBJ1-5, with D perhaps matching TRBD1 (5 bases). The CDR3 is 14 amino acids. Germline V gene sequence: CDR1 LNHDA, CDR2 SQIVND (reference sequence). V lost 5 bases, J lost 4 bases, and 12 bases lay in between. CDR3 DNA sequence: TGTGCCAGTAGTTCAAGGGCAGGGAATCAGCCCCAGCATTTT. Its translation is CASSSRAGNQPQHF.

The chain joins TRBV14 to TRBJ1-2; no reliable D call. The germline CDR1 and CDR2 sequences are SGHDN and FVKESK. V was cut by 4 bases and J by 1 base, with 7 bases left in between. This CDR3 is built from 13 residues. CDR3 DNA sequence: TGTGCCAGCAGCCGGCAGGATAACTATGGCTACACCTTC. Amino acids: CASSRQDNYGYTF.